The 7 T cell receptor beta chains reported below all come from one sample, sequenced in a study of blood T cells in healthy people across ages. A second PCR, run for about 7 to 11 cycles, used a sample-barcoded 5' primer plus a J-beta primer mix. TCRdb called the 5' RACE reads again in MiXCR, with one record for every CDR3 protein. The table has about 780,000 distinct CDR3 sequences, 35% to 60% seen once. The specimen sequenced was blood. The receptors stem from a man older than 75 in good health.

Concerning this clonotype itself: A much larger clone lies a single base off, so this may be a read error. CDR3 loop: CASSGVGGSKQYF. CDR3 bases: TGTGCCAGCAGTGGAGTGGGCGGGAGTAAGCAGTACTTC. The chain couples TRBV28 to TRBJ2-7; TRBD2 matches at 7 bases. Germline assignment: CDR1 MDHEN and CDR2 SYDVKM. The CDR3 is 13 residues long. V lost 5 bases to trimming and J lost 8 bases; unmatched junction nucleotides: 9.

This clonotype was observed once. J is TRBJ1-3 and V is TRBV7-2; D is uncertain. The CDR3 is 15 amino acids. CDR1 is SGHTA and CDR2 is FQGNSA in the germline V gene. The ends were cut back, 1 base at V and 0 bases at J, with 7 bases in the middle. CDR3 loop: CASSLELASGNTIYF. As DNA, the CDR3 is TGTGCCAGCAGCTTAGAGCTGGCCTCTGGAAACACCATATATTTT.

This clonotype appeared many times. The V call is TRBV6-4, the J call TRBJ2-4, with 7 bases that match TRBD1. Trimming at V came to 4 bases and at J to 8 bases, leaving 5 bases not matched to a gene. The germline gives CDR1 MRHNA, CDR2 SNTAGT. The CDR3 is 13 residues long. CDR3 sequence (DNA): TGTGCCAGCAGTGTTGACCAGGGGGACATTCAGTACTTC. It yields the protein CASSVDQGDIQYF.

The rearrangement joins TRBV7-3 to TRBJ2-2, with TRBD1 identical over 8 bases. CDR3 length: 14 residues. CDR1 is SGHTA, CDR2 FQGTGA, per germline. The J segment lost 6 bases and the V segment lost 5 bases, leaving 5 bases of the junction unmatched. The CDR3 protein is CASSGQGGAGELFF. As DNA, the CDR3 is TGTGCCAGCAGCGGACAGGGTGGTGCCGGGGAGCTGTTTTTT.

The chain is built from TRBV7-6 and TRBJ2-1; maybe TRBD1 (5 bases). Near its end, the DNA agrees better with TRBJ2-7, so the J call may be wrong. The CDR3 has 15 residues. Looked up from germline, CDR1 is SGHVS and CDR2 is FNYEAQ. This chain's CDR3 is CASTRSTGAYNEQYF. The CDR3 DNA reads as TGTGCCAGCACCCGATCAACAGGAGCCTACAATGAGCAGTACTTC.

CDR3 protein: CASSLGLKRTAKNIQYF. The CDR3 nucleotides read TGTGCCAGCAGCTTAGGCCTAAAAAGGACAGCCAAAAACATTCAGTACTTC. The chain employs TRBV13 and TRBJ2-4; D gene uncertain. V was clipped by 0 bases and J by 0 bases, with 12 bases between them. The CDR3 contains 17 residues. The germline gives CDR1 PRHDT, CDR2 FYEKMQ (reference sequence).

This clonotype turned up a few times. The CDR3 region is CASSQTQREGLRSDTQYF. CDR3 nucleotides: TGTGCCAGCAGCCAAACGCAGCGGGAGGGTTTGAGGTCGGATACGCAGTATTTT. This chain joins TRBV3-1 and TRBJ2-3; TRBD2 matches 10 bases. The CDR3 is 18 residues long. Per germline, CDR1 LGHDT and CDR2 YNNKEL (reference sequence). The V and J ends lost 2 bases and 6 bases, in that order; junction bases with no gene match: 14.